The TCR beta chain described here comes from a study of memory CD4+ T cells and cytomegalovirus serostatus. Clones were read by immunoSEQ multiplex PCR, and TCRdb kept only the in-frame ones, dropping some. The repertoire holds approximately 30,000 clones, with around 76% as singletons. The sort gate was single viable CD3+CD4+CD8-CD45RO+ cells for memory CD4+ T cells. CD4+ T cells were isolated by positive magnetic selection. Study-wide results and limits: CMV serostatus prediction reached median AUC about 0.95, or 0.9 with US-trained model.

A remark on this clone: Antigen specificity is unknown.

Input material: memory CD4+ T cells from blood. The clonotype comes from an adult in good health and CMV-seronegative. Some clones in this sample may be carry-over from other donors' samples.

The CDR3 DNA reads TGCAGCGCCGGAGTCCTGACGGGAACTAACTATGGCTACACCTTC. As protein: CSAGVLTGTNYGYTF. This chain uses TRBV29-1 with TRBJ1-2; D call uncertain. Germline values: CDR1 SQVTM, CDR2 ANQGSEA. This CDR3 spans 15 amino acids. Trimming took 7 bases from V and 0 from J, leaving 18 bases between them.